Shown below are 6 T cell receptor beta chains from a single sample sequenced in a study of blood T cell repertoires in COVID-19. The method was immunoSEQ multiplex PCR; TCRdb's version includes in-frame clones alone and lacks a portion of them. The sample shows 200,000 or so clones, 89% of them seen only once. Sequencing was carried out using PBMCs or T cells enriched from blood (not recorded which). The receptor source for this set is a woman aged 18 to 35 who had recovered from COVID-19.

The chain joins TRBV7-2 to TRBJ2-1, with D tentatively TRBD2 (7 bases). The V end lost 2 bases, the J end lost 5 bases, and 13 bases lay between the germline ends. This CDR3 comprises 15 residues. CDR1 and CDR2 (germline): SGHTA, FQGNSA. The CDR3 nucleotides read TGTGCCAGCAGCTTATGGGCGGGGGCCGACAATGAGCAGTTCTTC. Protein product: CASSLWAGADNEQFF.

The rearrangement joins TRBV27 to TRBJ1-5, with D possibly TRBD1 on 5 matching bases. The CDR3 runs to 14 residues. Per the germline V gene, CDR1 is MNHEY and CDR2 is SMNVEV (reference sequence). V shed 5 bases and J shed 11 bases, with 19 bases lying between them. CDR3 residues: CASSQGSKTGAQHF. CDR3 nucleotides: TGTGCCAGCAGTCAGGGATCGAAAACTGGGGCCCAGCATTTT.

The CDR3 DNA is TGCGCCAGCAGCTTGAATAGGGCAGGAGGGTACTTCTACGAGCAGTACTTC. The encoded protein is CASSLNRAGGYFYEQYF. This sequence joins TRBV5-1 and TRBJ2-7; a weak D match, TRBD2 (6 bases). Per the germline V gene, CDR1 is SGHRS and CDR2 is YFSETQ. CDR3 length: 17 residues. V lost 1 base and J 3 bases, leaving 20 bases between the germline ends.

The chain recombines TRBV5-1 with TRBJ2-7; D unclear. The V gene's germline CDR1 is SGHRS and CDR2 YFSETQ. This CDR3 contains 13 residues. Trimming removed 3 bases from V and 0 bases from J, with 7 bases in between. CDR3 in DNA: TGCGCCAGCAGCTCCTGGAGCTCCTACGAGCAGTACTTC. Translation: CASSSWSSYEQYF.

The J gene is TRBJ1-1, the V gene TRBV30; 8 bases align to TRBD1. Germline V gene data show CDR1 as GTSNPN and CDR2 as SVGIG (reference sequence). V dropped 4 bases and J dropped 6; count of bases not matched to a gene: 7. The CDR3 has 13 amino acids. CDR3 in amino acids: CAWKIQGDAEAFF. CDR3 DNA sequence: TGTGCCTGGAAGATACAGGGGGACGCTGAAGCTTTCTTT. Supplemented by reference TRBV30 and TRBJ1-1, the full variable domain reads SQTIHQWPATLVQPVGSPLSLECTVEGTSNPNLYWYRQAAGRGLQLLFYSVGIGQISSEVPQNLSASRPQDRQFILSSKKLLLSDSGFYLCAWKIQGDAEAFFGQGTRLTVV.

This clone was observed a single time. The rearrangement joins TRBV18 to TRBJ2-3; possible D gene TRBD2, 5 bases. Germline CDR1 is KGHSH and CDR2 is LQKENI. The CDR3 spans 13 residues. The V gene lost 4 bases and the J gene lost 6 bases, with 11 bases spanning the gap. CDR3 coding DNA: TGTGCCAGCTCACGCGGGCCTTCGGATACGCAGTATTTT. Amino acids: CASSRGPSDTQYF.